A selection of T cell receptor beta chains follows, all from one sample in a study of T cells after yellow fever vaccination. TCRdb fed the 5' RACE reads into MiXCR, producing one record per CDR3 protein. This table has some 560,000 distinct CDR3 sequences, roughly 21% appearing once. This sample comprised PBMCs, obtained 15 days after the yellow fever booster vaccination. The receptor source for this set is a man aged 25 to 40 who received the YFV17D yellow fever vaccine. Both conserved end residues are part of each CDR3. Where a row states a size, it is once, few, many or the class of an expanded clone; other rows omit it.

j_call v_call clone_size cdr3_aa
TRBJ1-5 TRBV16 - CASSRDIGGPQHF
TRBJ2-2 TRBV11-2 - CASSFLSGSTGELFF
TRBJ2-2 TRBV11-3 few CASSFVPAGRHRGELFF
TRBJ2-2 TRBV7-2 many CASSLLAETNTGELFF
TRBJ2-5 TRBV20-1 few CSANPTGSQETQYF
TRBJ2-1 TRBV3-1 - CASRAHGAGKRNEQFF
TRBJ2-2 TRBV14 few CASSQGQVVFGELFF
TRBJ2-5 TRBV6-1 - CASTKGGAGGQETQYF
TRBJ2-1 TRBV7-2 few CASSLRGDRVGVEQFF
TRBJ2-5 TRBV3-1 few CASSQGRVQETQYF
TRBJ2-5 TRBV7-2 many CASSPQGRGYQETQYF
TRBJ2-2 TRBV20-1 - CSALKVGTGELFF
TRBJ2-7 TRBV20-1 - CSARSKTSGSYEQYF
TRBJ2-5 TRBV5-6 - CASRPRLAGAKTQYF
TRBJ2-1 TRBV29-1 - CSVEVLFGNEQFF
TRBJ2-3 TRBV29-1 few CSVATSAPTDTQYF
TRBJ2-7 TRBV7-9 - CASSPRLAGSHEQYF
TRBJ2-3 TRBV5-1 - CASSKSGETQYF
TRBJ2-7 TRBV20-1 - CSARDPRGSSYEQYF
TRBJ2-7 TRBV7-2 - CASSLGSSGATYEQYF
TRBJ1-2 TRBV6-5 - CASSYSSGWVGYTF
TRBJ2-1 TRBV7-8 few CASSFPRGRRDRLNEQFF
TRBJ2-7 TRBV27 - CASSLDETSAAPKYF
TRBJ2-1 TRBV7-8 - CASSFQRQSSYNEQFF
TRBJ2-5 TRBV12-3/TRBV12-4 few CASSFSGGSGETQYF
TRBJ2-1 TRBV7-2 few CASRPPPGLDDYNEQFF
TRBJ2-1 TRBV24-1 few CATSETLAGGNEQFF
TRBJ2-7 TRBV7-2 - CASAPSVFGSYEQYF
TRBJ2-3 TRBV7-2 few CASSTSGLDTQYF
TRBJ2-3 TRBV11-2 - CASSSIRGPSTDTQYF
TRBJ2-1 TRBV4-3 - CASSHYPRHNEQFF
TRBJ2-3 TRBV28 - CASSSPGLAGGDTQYF
TRBJ2-5 TRBV7-9 - CASSLEGDYQETQYF